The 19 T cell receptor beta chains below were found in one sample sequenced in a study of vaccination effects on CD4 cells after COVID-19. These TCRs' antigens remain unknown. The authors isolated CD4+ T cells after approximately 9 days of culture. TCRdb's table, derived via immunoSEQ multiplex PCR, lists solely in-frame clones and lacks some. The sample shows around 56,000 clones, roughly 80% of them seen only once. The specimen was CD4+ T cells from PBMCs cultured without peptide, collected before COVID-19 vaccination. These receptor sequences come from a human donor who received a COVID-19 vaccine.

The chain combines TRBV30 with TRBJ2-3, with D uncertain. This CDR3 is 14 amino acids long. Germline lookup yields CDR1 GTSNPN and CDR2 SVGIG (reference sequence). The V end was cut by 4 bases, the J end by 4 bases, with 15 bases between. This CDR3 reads CAWTRTNMADTQYF. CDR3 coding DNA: TGTGCCTGGACGCGGACCAATATGGCAGATACGCAGTATTTT. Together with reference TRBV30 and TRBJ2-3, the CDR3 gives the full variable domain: SQTIHQWPATLVQPVGSPLSLECTVEGTSNPNLYWYRQAAGRGLQLLFYSVGIGQISSEVPQNLSASRPQDRQFILSSKKLLLSDSGFYLCAWTRTNMADTQYFGPGTRLTVL.

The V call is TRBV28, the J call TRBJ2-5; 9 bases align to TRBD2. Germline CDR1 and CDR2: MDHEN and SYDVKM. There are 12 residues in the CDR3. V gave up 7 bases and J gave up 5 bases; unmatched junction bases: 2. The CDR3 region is CASTTSGETQYF. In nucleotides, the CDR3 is TGTGCCAGCACGACTAGCGGCGAGACCCAGTACTTC.

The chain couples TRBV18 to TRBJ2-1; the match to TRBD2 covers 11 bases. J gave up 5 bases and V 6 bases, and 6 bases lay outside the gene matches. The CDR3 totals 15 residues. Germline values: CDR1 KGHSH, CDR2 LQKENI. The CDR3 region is CASSLAGGLNNEQFF. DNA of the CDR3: TGTGCCAGCTCCTTAGCGGGGGGGCTTAACAATGAGCAGTTCTTC.

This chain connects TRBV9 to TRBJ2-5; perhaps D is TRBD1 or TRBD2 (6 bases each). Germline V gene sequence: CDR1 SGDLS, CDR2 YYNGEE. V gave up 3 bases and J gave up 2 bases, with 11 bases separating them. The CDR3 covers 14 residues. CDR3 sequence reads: CASSARGGQETQYF. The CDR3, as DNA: TGTGCCAGCAGCGCCCGAGGGGGGCAAGAGACCCAGTACTTC.

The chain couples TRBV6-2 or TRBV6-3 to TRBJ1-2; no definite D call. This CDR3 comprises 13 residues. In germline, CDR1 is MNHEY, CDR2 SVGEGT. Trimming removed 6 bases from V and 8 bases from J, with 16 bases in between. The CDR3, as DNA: TGTGCCAGCAGCCCGGACGATATAGGGGGCTACACCTTC. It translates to CASSPDDIGGYTF.

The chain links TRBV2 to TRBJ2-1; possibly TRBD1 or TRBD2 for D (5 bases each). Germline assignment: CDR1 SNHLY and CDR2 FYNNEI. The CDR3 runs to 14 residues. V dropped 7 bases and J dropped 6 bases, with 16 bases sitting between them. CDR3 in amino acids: CASKGAVSGNEQFF. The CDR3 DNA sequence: TGTGCCAGCAAAGGGGCAGTAAGCGGCAATGAGCAGTTCTTC.

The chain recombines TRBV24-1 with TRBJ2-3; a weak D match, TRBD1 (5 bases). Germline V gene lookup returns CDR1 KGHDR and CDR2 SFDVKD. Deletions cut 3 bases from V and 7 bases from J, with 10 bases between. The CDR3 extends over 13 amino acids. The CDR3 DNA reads TGTGCCACCAGTGATCCTCAGGGATATACGCAGTATTTT. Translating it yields CATSDPQGYTQYF.

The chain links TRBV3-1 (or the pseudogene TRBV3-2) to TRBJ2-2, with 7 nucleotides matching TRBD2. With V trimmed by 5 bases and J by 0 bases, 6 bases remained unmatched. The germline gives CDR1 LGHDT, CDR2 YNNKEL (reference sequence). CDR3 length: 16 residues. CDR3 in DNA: TGTGCCAGCAGCACCCGGACTAGGGCGAACACCGGGGAGCTGTTTTTT. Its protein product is CASSTRTRANTGELFF.

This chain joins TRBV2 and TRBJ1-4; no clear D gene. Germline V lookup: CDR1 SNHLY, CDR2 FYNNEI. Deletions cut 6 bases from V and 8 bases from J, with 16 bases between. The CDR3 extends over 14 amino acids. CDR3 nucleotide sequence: TGTGCCAGCAGGGCCGGGCCTCGGGAGGAAAAACTGTTTTTT. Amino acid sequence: CASRAGPREEKLFF.

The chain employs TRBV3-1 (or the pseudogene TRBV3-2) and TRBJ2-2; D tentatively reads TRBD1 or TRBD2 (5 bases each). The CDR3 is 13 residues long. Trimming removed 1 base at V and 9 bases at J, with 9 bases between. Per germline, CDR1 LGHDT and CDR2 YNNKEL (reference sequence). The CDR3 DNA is TGTGCCAGCAGCCAAGGGGGCGGGCGGGAGCTGTTTTTT. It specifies CASSQGGGRELFF.

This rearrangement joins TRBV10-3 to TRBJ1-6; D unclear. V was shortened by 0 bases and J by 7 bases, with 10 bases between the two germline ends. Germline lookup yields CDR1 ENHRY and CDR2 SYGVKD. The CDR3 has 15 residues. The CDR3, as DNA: TGTGCCATCAGTGAGTCGCCCGGAGTGAATTCACCCCTCCACTTT. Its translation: CAISESPGVNSPLHF.

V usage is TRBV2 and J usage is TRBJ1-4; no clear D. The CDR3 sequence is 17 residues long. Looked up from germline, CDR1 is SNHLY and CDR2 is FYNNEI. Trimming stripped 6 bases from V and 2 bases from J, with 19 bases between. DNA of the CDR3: TGTGCCAGCAGACCGGCGTCGGGCAGACTTACTAATGAAAAACTGTTTTTT. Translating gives CASRPASGRLTNEKLFF.

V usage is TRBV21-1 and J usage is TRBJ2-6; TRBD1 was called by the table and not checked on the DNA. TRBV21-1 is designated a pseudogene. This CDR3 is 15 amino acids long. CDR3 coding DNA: TGTGCCAGCAGCGCTGACAGTTTAGGGGCCAACGTCCTGACTTTC. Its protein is CASSADSLGANVLTF.

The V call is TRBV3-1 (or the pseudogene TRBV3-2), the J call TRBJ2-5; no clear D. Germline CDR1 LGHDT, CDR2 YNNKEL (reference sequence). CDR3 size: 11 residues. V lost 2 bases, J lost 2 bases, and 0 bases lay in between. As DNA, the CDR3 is TGTGCCAGCAGCCAACAAGAGACCCAGTACTTC. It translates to CASSQQETQYF.

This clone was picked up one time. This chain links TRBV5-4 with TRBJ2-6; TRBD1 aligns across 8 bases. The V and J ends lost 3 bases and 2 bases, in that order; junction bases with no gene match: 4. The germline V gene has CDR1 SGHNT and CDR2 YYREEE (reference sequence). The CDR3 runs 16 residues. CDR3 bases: TGTGCCAGCAGCTCAGGGGGCGCCCCTGGGGCCAACGTCCTGACTTTC. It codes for CASSSGGAPGANVLTF.

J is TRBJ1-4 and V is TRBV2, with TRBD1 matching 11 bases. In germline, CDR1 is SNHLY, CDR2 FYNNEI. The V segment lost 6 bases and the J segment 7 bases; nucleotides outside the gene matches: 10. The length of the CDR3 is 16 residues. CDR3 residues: CASSPPRGQGVEKLFF. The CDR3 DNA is TGTGCCAGCAGCCCCCCGCGGGGACAGGGGGTTGAAAAACTGTTTTTT.

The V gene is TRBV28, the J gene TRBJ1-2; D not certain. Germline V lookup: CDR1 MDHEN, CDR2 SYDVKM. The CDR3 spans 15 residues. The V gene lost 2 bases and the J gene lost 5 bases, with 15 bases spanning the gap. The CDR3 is CASSLRAGFRYGYTF. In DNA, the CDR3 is TGTGCCAGCAGTTTAAGGGCAGGCTTTAGGTATGGCTACACCTTC.

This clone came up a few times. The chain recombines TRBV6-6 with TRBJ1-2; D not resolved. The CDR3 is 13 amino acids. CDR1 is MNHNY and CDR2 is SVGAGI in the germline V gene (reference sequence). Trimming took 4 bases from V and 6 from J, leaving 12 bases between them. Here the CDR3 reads CASSSLKAHGYTF. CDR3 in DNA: TGTGCCAGCAGTTCCCTAAAGGCCCATGGCTACACCTTC.

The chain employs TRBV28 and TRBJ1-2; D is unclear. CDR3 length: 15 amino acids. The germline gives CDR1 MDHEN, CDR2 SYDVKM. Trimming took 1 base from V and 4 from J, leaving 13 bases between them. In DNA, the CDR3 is TGTGCCAGCAGTTTATCCCGGCCCTGGGGCTATGGCTACACCTTC. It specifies CASSLSRPWGYGYTF.